The 31 T cell receptor beta chains given below trace back to one sample, sequenced in a study of T cell responses to AZD1222 COVID-19 vaccine (dated by TCRdb to about 2021). The library was generated by the immunoSEQ multiplex PCR assay. TCRdb limited this immuneACCESS table to in-frame rearrangements with V and J called. A share of clones is missing; checked studies link under half to unresolved V genes, and the rest is unexplained. The sample yields 150,000 or so clones; about 91% were counted once. The ten largest clones take up roughly 3.8% of the sample. The time point label of this sample denotes: about 28 days (+/-7) after the second vaccine dose. Here the sequenced sample was peripheral blood, taken 28 days after the second AZD1222 dose. Receptor source: an adult who received the AZD1222 COVID-19 vaccine.

This chain links TRBV2 with TRBJ2-1; D unclear. This CDR3 comprises 14 residues. CDR1 SNHLY and CDR2 FYNNEI come from the germline V gene. V dropped 2 bases and J dropped 8 bases, with 13 bases sitting between them. For the CDR3, the DNA is TGTGCCAGCAGTGAATTAGTCCCGTCCGATGAGCAGTTCTTC. Its protein product is CASSELVPSDEQFF.

This chain uses TRBV5-4 with TRBJ1-2; perhaps TRBD1 as D (6 bases). The CDR3 spans 14 residues. The germline V and J ends were trimmed by 4 bases and 3 bases, with 13 bases remaining between them. CDR1 and CDR2 from the germline V gene are SGHNT and YYREEE (reference sequence). The CDR3 nucleotides read TGTGCCAGCAGCCCGGGTGGGGGCGACTATGGCTACACCTTC. It specifies CASSPGGGDYGYTF.

The CDR3 DNA reads TGTGCCAGCAGCTTGGACAGGGGAAAGGATGGCTACACCTTC. Amino acid sequence: CASSLDRGKDGYTF. This chain links TRBV11-1 with TRBJ1-2, with TRBD1 identical over 9 bases. Germline CDR1 reads SGHAT; CDR2 reads FQDESV (reference sequence). The CDR3 runs to 14 residues. J lost 6 bases, V lost 3 bases, and 5 bases had no gene match. The complete variable domain, with remaining parts taken from reference TRBV11-1 and TRBJ1-2, reads EAEVAQSPRYKITEKSQAVAFWCDPISGHATLYWYRQILGQGPELLVQFQDESVVDDSQLPKDRFSAERLKGVDSTLKIQPAELGDSAMYLCASSLDRGKDGYTFGSGTRLTVV.

V usage is TRBV11-2 and J usage is TRBJ2-2; 10 bases match TRBD2. V dropped 2 bases and J dropped 6; count of bases not matched to a gene: 9. The CDR3 has 17 amino acids. Germline V gene sequence: CDR1 SGHAT, CDR2 FQNNGV. CDR3 DNA sequence: TGTGCCAGCAGCTTATACGGCCTAGCGGGGGAGTCCGGGGAGCTGTTTTTT. Translation: CASSLYGLAGESGELFF.

This chain links TRBV24-1 with TRBJ2-3; 10 nucleotides line up with TRBD1. V shed 1 base and J 4 bases; nucleotides not matched to a gene: 7. The CDR3 runs to 17 residues. Per the germline V gene, CDR1 is KGHDR and CDR2 is SFDVKD. As DNA, the CDR3 is TGTGCCACCAGTGATTTAGGCCGGGACAGGGGTGCAGATACGCAGTATTTT. Amino acids: CATSDLGRDRGADTQYF.

The V gene is TRBV10-3, the J gene TRBJ2-3, with D unresolved. This CDR3 comprises 11 residues. The germline V gene has CDR1 ENHRY and CDR2 SYGVKD. Deletions cut 7 bases from V and 0 bases from J, with 2 bases between. The chain's CDR3 is CAITSTDTQYF. The DNA of the CDR3 is TGTGCCATCACCAGCACAGATACGCAGTATTTT.

The V and J genes are TRBV6-5 and TRBJ1-1; D not certain. The V end lost 6 bases, the J end lost 11 bases, and 13 bases lay between the germline ends. Germline V gene lookup returns CDR1 MNHEY and CDR2 SVGAGI. The CDR3 loop spans 11 amino acids. CDR3 amino acids: CASSGGERAFF. The CDR3 coding sequence is TGTGCCAGCAGCGGTGGAGAGCGGGCTTTCTTT.

In this sample, this clone turned up a few times. This chain links TRBV27 with TRBJ2-1; 9 nucleotides align to TRBD1. Germline-derived CDR1 and CDR2 are MNHEY and SMNVEV (reference sequence). CDR3 length equals 16 residues. Trimming cost V 3 bases and J 3 bases; bases outside gene matches: 6. The CDR3 sequence: CASSFSGTGIYNEQFF. DNA of the CDR3: TGTGCCAGCAGTTTCTCCGGGACAGGGATCTACAATGAGCAGTTCTTC.

The chain carries TRBV7-8 and TRBJ2-7, with no clear D. Trimming shortened V by 1 base and J by 6 bases, and 10 bases separated the two germline ends. CDR1 is SGHVS and CDR2 is FQNEAQ in the germline V gene. The CDR3 runs to 13 residues. The CDR3 loop reads CASSLGNFPEQYF. Here the CDR3 DNA reads TGTGCCAGCAGCTTAGGCAATTTTCCCGAGCAGTACTTC.

This clone came up a few times. This chain joins TRBV7-8 and TRBJ2-5; no clear D gene. Germline CDR1 reads SGHVS; CDR2 reads FQNEAQ. The length of the CDR3 is 11 residues. V was shortened by 5 bases and J by 3 bases, with 4 bases between the two germline ends. The CDR3, as DNA: TGTGCCAGCAGCCAAAAAGAGACCCAGTACTTC. Translation: CASSQKETQYF.

The gene calls are TRBV6-5 and TRBJ1-2, with D possibly being TRBD1 (6 bases). Germline CDR1 is MNHEY and CDR2 is SVGAGI. CDR3 length: 16 residues. Trimming stripped 2 bases from V and 3 bases from J, with 16 bases between. The CDR3 is CASSYVGARDDYGYTF. Written as DNA, the CDR3 is TGTGCCAGCAGTTACGTGGGGGCCAGGGACGACTATGGCTACACCTTC.

The V and J genes are TRBV18 and TRBJ2-7; D perhaps matches TRBD1 (5 bases). The CDR3 is made up of 14 amino acids. The V and J ends lost 2 bases and 6 bases respectively, with 14 bases between them. Germline CDR1 is KGHSH and CDR2 is LQKENI. The CDR3 loop reads CASSPNRYQGEQYF. The DNA for the CDR3 is TGTGCCAGCTCACCAAACAGGTATCAGGGCGAGCAGTACTTC. The whole variable domain, remainder taken from reference TRBV18 and TRBJ2-7, is NAGVMQNPRHLVRRRGQEARLRCSPMKGHSHVYWYRQLPEEGLKFMVYLQKENIIDESGMPKERFSAEFPKEGPSILRIQQVVRGDSAAYFCASSPNRYQGEQYFGPGTRLTVT.

The chain recombines TRBV19 with TRBJ1-1; 7 positions match TRBD1. This CDR3 is built from 15 residues. Losses at the gene ends were 4 bases for V and 2 bases for J; bases not matched to a gene: 7. Germline lookup yields CDR1 LNHDA and CDR2 SQIVND (reference sequence). CDR3 sequence: CASSTRDSLNTEAFF. The CDR3 DNA sequence: TGTGCCAGTAGTACCAGGGACAGCTTAAACACTGAAGCTTTCTTT.

DNA of the CDR3: TGCGCCAGCAGCTTCGCGTCGACGAACACTGAAGCTTTCTTT. It yields the protein CASSFASTNTEAFF. The chain combines TRBV5-1 with TRBJ1-1, with D hard to call. This CDR3 has 14 residues. Deletions cut 2 bases from V and 1 base from J, with 9 bases between. Germline CDR1 SGHRS, CDR2 YFSETQ.

The chain uses TRBV27 and TRBJ2-5; 11 bases are shared with TRBD1. Looked up from germline, CDR1 is MNHEY and CDR2 is SMNVEV (reference sequence). There are 14 residues in the CDR3. V lost 6 bases and J lost 4; bases outside the gene matches: 4. CDR3 nucleotide sequence: TGTGCCAGCAGGAAGGGACAGGGGGGAGAGACCCAGTACTTC. Residues: CASRKGQGGETQYF.

The chain couples TRBV6-4 to TRBJ2-3; D ambiguous. This CDR3 region has 14 residues. Germline CDR1 reads MRHNA; CDR2 reads SNTAGT. Between the trimmed V and J ends, which lost 3 bases and 4 bases, there was a span of 11 bases. DNA of the CDR3: TGTGCCAGCAGTGAGGCAGGCAGCGCAGATACGCAGTATTTT. Translation gives CASSEAGSADTQYF.

The chain joins TRBV20-1 to TRBJ1-1; D is unclear. CDR3 length: 11 amino acids. CDR1 and CDR2 (germline): DFQATT, SNEGSKA (reference sequence). Between the trimmed V and J ends, which lost 3 bases and 4 bases, there was a span of 6 bases. CDR3 in amino acids: CSARASTEAFF. DNA for the CDR3: TGCAGTGCTAGGGCCAGCACTGAAGCTTTCTTT.

The chain links TRBV5-8 to TRBJ1-5, with D unresolved. Trimming left V 0 bases short and J 3 bases short, with 7 bases between. Germline V gene sequence: CDR1 SGHTS, CDR2 YDEGEE. The CDR3 is 14 residues long. CDR3 DNA sequence: TGTGCCAGCAGCTTGGACAGTCCCAATCAGCCCCAGCATTTT. Its translation is CASSLDSPNQPQHF.

This clone was counted a single time. V and J are TRBV2 and TRBJ1-6, with a possible D match to TRBD1 (6 bases). Germline-derived CDR1 and CDR2 are SNHLY and FYNNEI. V lost 6 bases and J 5 bases, leaving 14 bases between the germline ends. The CDR3 has 15 residues. CDR3 nucleotides: TGTGCCAGCAGGTACCGGGACAATAATAATTCACCCCTCCACTTT. Its translation: CASRYRDNNNSPLHF.

This chain connects TRBV6-2 or TRBV6-3 to TRBJ2-3; D possibly corresponds to TRBD2 (6 bases). The germline V and J ends were trimmed by 6 bases and 6 bases, with 22 bases remaining between them. The CDR3 has 16 residues. Germline CDR1 and CDR2: MNHEY and SVGEGT. CDR3 nucleotide sequence: TGTGCCAGCAGCAATCCTGGGGGAGGCCCCACGGATACGCAGTATTTT. It codes for CASSNPGGGPTDTQYF.

The rearrangement joins TRBV6-6 to TRBJ1-1, with D perhaps matching TRBD1 (6 bases). In germline, CDR1 is MNHNY, CDR2 SVGAGI (reference sequence). This CDR3 contains 12 residues. With 6 bases removed from V and 10 bases from J, the gap between germline ends came to 15 bases. The DNA for the CDR3 is TGTGCCAGCAGCCCCCACAGGGTTGGAGCTTTCTTT. Residues: CASSPHRVGAFF.

This clone was detected only once. The rearrangement joins TRBV14 to TRBJ1-1; 10 bases fit TRBD1. Looked up from germline, CDR1 is SGHDN and CDR2 is FVKESK. V dropped 5 bases and J dropped 1; count of bases not matched to a gene: 4. The length of the CDR3 is 15 residues. The CDR3 nucleotides are TGTGCCAGCAGCAAGAGGACAGGGGGGAACACTGAAGCTTTCTTT. Protein product: CASSKRTGGNTEAFF.

J is TRBJ2-1 and V is TRBV27; weak D call: TRBD2 (6 bases). From germline, CDR1 is MNHEY and CDR2 SMNVEV (reference sequence). CDR3 size: 15 residues. V gave up 1 base and J gave up 6 bases, with 13 bases separating them. CDR3 protein: CASSLFTGTSNEQFF. The CDR3 bases are TGTGCCAGCAGTTTATTTACCGGGACTTCCAATGAGCAGTTCTTC.

The chain couples TRBV5-8 to TRBJ2-7, with D maybe TRBD2 (6 bases). The germline V gene has CDR1 SGHTS and CDR2 YDEGEE. There are 14 residues in the CDR3. Trimming removed 0 bases at V and 2 bases at J, with 9 bases between. The CDR3: CASSLGDLTYEQYF. CDR3 DNA: TGTGCCAGCAGCTTGGGGGACTTAACCTACGAGCAGTACTTC. The full variable domain, its missing parts supplied by reference TRBV5-8 and TRBJ2-7, is EAGVTQSPTHLIKTRGQQATLRCSPISGHTSVYWYQQALGLGLQFLLWYDEGEERNRGNFPPRFSGRQFPNYSSELNVNALELEDSALYLCASSLGDLTYEQYFGPGTRLTVT.

The chain recombines TRBV3-1 (or the pseudogene TRBV3-2) with TRBJ2-2, with D possibly being TRBD1 (5 bases). Trimming took off 2 bases at V and 3 bases at J, with 10 bases between the two ends. The CDR3 sequence is 15 residues long. Germline-derived CDR1 and CDR2 are LGHDT and YNNKEL (reference sequence). The CDR3 protein is CASSQSLGDTGELFF. The CDR3 nucleotides read TGTGCCAGCAGCCAATCCCTAGGGGACACCGGGGAGCTGTTTTTT.

This chain connects TRBV13 to TRBJ2-6; D not certain. This CDR3 is built from 15 residues. V was trimmed by 5 bases and J by 4 bases, leaving 12 bases between them. Germline V CDR1 and CDR2: PRHDT, FYEKMQ (reference sequence). The CDR3 sequence is CASSRLKSGANVLTF. CDR3 bases: TGTGCCAGCAGCCGTCTGAAATCAGGGGCCAACGTCCTGACTTTC.

The rearrangement uses TRBV29-1 and TRBJ1-1; weak D call: TRBD1 (5 bases). The ends were cut back, 7 bases at V and 4 bases at J, with 16 bases in the middle. The CDR3 length is 13 residues. CDR1 and CDR2 from the germline V gene are SQVTM and ANQGSEA. DNA of the CDR3: TGCAGCGCCCCCTCGTGGGGGTCCACTGAAGCTTTCTTT. As protein: CSAPSWGSTEAFF.

This chain uses TRBV2 with TRBJ2-7; D gene ambiguous. From germline, CDR1 is SNHLY and CDR2 FYNNEI. CDR3 length: 14 residues. Trimming took 3 bases from V and 3 from J, leaving 12 bases between them. This CDR3 reads CASSDNRASYEQYF. The CDR3 coding sequence is TGTGCCAGCAGTGATAACAGAGCTAGCTACGAGCAGTACTTC.

The gene calls are TRBV18 and TRBJ2-7; D may be TRBD2 (7 bases). CDR3 length equals 16 residues. CDR1 and CDR2 (germline): KGHSH, LQKENI. V dropped 2 bases and J dropped 4 bases, with 18 bases sitting between them. The DNA for the CDR3 is TGTGCCAGCTCACCATTGTGGGGGGGCGCATTGTACGAGCAGTACTTC. Translation: CASSPLWGGALYEQYF.

The chain is built from TRBV7-8 and TRBJ2-7; D is possibly TRBD2 (5 bases). The V end was cut by 5 bases, the J end by 2 bases, with 10 bases between. CDR1 is SGHVS, CDR2 FQNEAQ, per germline. The length of the CDR3 is 13 residues. CDR3 sequence reads: CASSITGTYEQYF. The CDR3 DNA reads as TGTGCCAGCAGCATTACCGGGACCTACGAGCAGTACTTC.

This sequence joins TRBV29-1 and TRBJ1-1, with D hard to call. V was shortened by 4 bases and J by 6 bases, with 9 bases between the two germline ends. The CDR3 is 11 residues long. The germline V gene has CDR1 SQVTM and CDR2 ANQGSEA. CDR3 in amino acids: CSVVGRPEAFF. CDR3 coding DNA: TGCAGCGTTGTAGGGCGCCCTGAAGCTTTCTTT.